Listed below are T cell receptor beta chains from one sample, sequenced in a study of T cell changes during pregnancy in multiple sclerosis. Clones were sequenced by immunoSEQ multiplex PCR, and TCRdb holds only the in-frame ones, with some missing. This sample has 11,000 or so clones, with around 94% found just once. The sample in question was CD4+ T cells from peripheral blood mononuclear cells, obtained before pregnancy. These receptor sequences come from a female donor with multiple sclerosis, enrolled in a pregnancy study. Each CDR3 is given with its conserved first and last residue. Fields, in order: V gene, J gene, CDR3 protein.

>TRBV2|TRBJ2-1
CASSARASSNEQFF
>TRBV7-8|TRBJ1-1
CASSLEGPNTEAFF
>TRBV4-1|TRBJ2-3
CASSQVGQKDTQYF
>TRBV9|TRBJ2-7
CASSVGPGSYEQYF
>TRBV10-3|TRBJ1-2
CAISEGGSDYGYTF
>TRBV29-1|TRBJ2-2
CSVYSSGGVNTGELFF
>TRBV7-9|TRBJ1-1
CASRQTMNTEAFF
>TRBV6-6|TRBJ2-7
CASSYSTLEGEQYF
>TRBV4-1|TRBJ1-3
CASSQDGGTGPSGNTIYF
>TRBV5-1|TRBJ2-5
CASSSVPTGEETQYF
>TRBV2|TRBJ2-5
CASSEAISRSETQYF
>TRBV6-1|TRBJ2-6
CASSVGLNSGANVLTF
>TRBV19|TRBJ1-5
CASSIWDRSSNQPQHF
>TRBV6-5|TRBJ1-2
CASSTQQGTYGYTF
>TRBV2|TRBJ1-5
CASSEAGEAQHF
>TRBV5-1|TRBJ2-7
CASSLAGTGHSYEQYF
>TRBV2|TRBJ2-2
CASRGVVANGELFF
>TRBV6-6|TRBJ1-2
CASRTDRGRGYTF
>TRBV7-9|TRBJ2-7
CASTDREAYEQYF
>TRBV4-1|TRBJ1-6
CASSQQGRSPLHF
>TRBV18|TRBJ2-1
CASSPPQGIVHNEQFF
>TRBV6-1|TRBJ1-2
CASSVRDRGQGGYTF
>TRBV4-1|TRBJ1-6
CASSQDPPGHTDSPLHF
>TRBV7-8|TRBJ2-7
CASSTKGQGAYEQYF
>TRBV19|TRBJ1-6
CASSIRQGATLGGSPLHF
>TRBV15|TRBJ2-7
CATSRGGRAGAREQYF
>TRBV5-1|TRBJ1-2
CASSLAGYGYTF
>TRBV27|TRBJ1-1
CASRGQGRTEAFF
>TRBV11-1|TRBJ1-1
CASSLTGRTEAFF
>TRBV27|TRBJ2-7
CASSLSPGGHYYEQYF
>TRBV5-4|TRBJ2-4
CATQTGAQNIQYF
>TRBV7-2|TRBJ1-2
CASSLSNYGYTF
>TRBV27|TRBJ1-5
CASSWTPNQPQHF
>TRBV19|TRBJ2-7
CASSADRGIIGFGYEQYF
>TRBV19|TRBJ1-3
CASSPDRVAGNTIYF
>TRBV6-5|TRBJ1-2
CASSRDRYYGYTF
>TRBV9|TRBJ2-1
CASSGTSPNGEQFF
>TRBV27|TRBJ1-1
CASSLYLSGGRNTEAFF
>TRBV7-2|TRBJ2-7
CASSLDGTSYEQYF
>TRBV18|TRBJ1-1
CASSPGGQKNTEAFF
>TRBV29-1|TRBJ1-1
CSVASRGVLEAFF
>TRBV7-2|TRBJ2-3
CASRFSGGGALMQYF
>TRBV2|TRBJ2-7
CASEVSSYEQYF
>TRBV5-6|TRBJ2-3
CASSLESWRGGLGDTQYF
>TRBV5-8|TRBJ1-3
CASSLSVAGNTIYF
>TRBV7-8|TRBJ1-4
CASSLWGRGLALGEKLFF
>TRBV5-6|TRBJ2-1
CASSFTGRGNEQFF
>TRBV19|TRBJ1-2
CASEEDRANGYTF
>TRBV14|TRBJ1-6
CASSQVGTGVYNSPLHF
>TRBV6-1|TRBJ2-1
CASSDLDRGTRFF
>TRBV9|TRBJ1-2
CASSPVTGRYGYTF
>TRBV6-6|TRBJ2-7
CASSEPGLAAYEQYF
>TRBV10-3|TRBJ2-7
CAIRRGGGRTYEQYF
>TRBV9|TRBJ1-4
CASSVGPDRTNEKLFF
>TRBV18|TRBJ2-1
CASSPTGTGFGEQFF
>TRBV2|TRBJ1-2
CASSESWGQGYGYTF
>TRBV30|TRBJ2-2
CAWTRDRGYTGELFF
>TRBV9|TRBJ1-1
CASSGGHLQNTEAFF
>TRBV11-2|TRBJ1-4
CASTRGWGYKLFF
>TRBV5-4|TRBJ1-1
CATGKLGNTEAFF